Listed below are T cell receptor beta chains from one sample, sequenced in a study of tumor-infiltrating lymphocytes in primary liver carcinoma. In TCRdb, the multiplex PCR reads were re-called with MiXCR into one record per CDR3 protein. The sample lists about 19,000 distinct CDR3 sequences, almost 80% occurring once. What was sequenced was liver tumor tissue from sampling region 4. The receptors were gathered from a woman aged 25-40 years with primary liver carcinoma and hepatitis B virus infection. Each CDR3 is given with its conserved first and last residue. Each record gives: V gene, clone size, D gene, J gene, CDR3 DNA, CDR3 protein. The D gene is left open where the match is weak. Clone size is stated in some rows and not others, as once, few, many or a class when expanded.

TRBV7-8	-	-	TRBJ2-1	TGTGCCAGCAACTTAGGGGATGTAACCTACATTGAGCAGTTCTTC	CASNLGDVTYIEQFF
TRBV11-2	-	-	TRBJ2-3	TGTGCCAGCAGCCGGACGCGACAGGGAGGGGGAGATGCACAGTATTTT	CASSRTRQGGGDAQYF
TRBV24-1	-	-	TRBJ2-3	TGTACTACCAGTGATGCTATCGGGACGGTGACGCATTATTTT	CTTSDAIGTVTHYF
TRBV12-3/TRBV12-4	-	-	TRBJ2-3	TGTGCCAGCAGTTTAAGCAGGGAAGGTTCGGCGCAATATTTT	CASSLSREGSAQYF
TRBV5-6	few	-	TRBJ1-1	TGTACCAGCAGCTTCGTCGGTGCCACTGAGGCTTTCTTT	CTSSFVGATEAFF
TRBV12-3/TRBV12-4	-	-	TRBJ2-5	TGTGCCGGCAGCACCTACCCCCGGAGCGAAGAGAGCCGGTACTTC	CAGSTYPRSEESRYF
TRBV7-8	-	TRBD2	TRBJ2-3	TGTGCCGGCAGCTTAGGAGCGGGAGGGCCTTGTGATATGCAGTATTTT	CAGSLGAGGPCDMQYF
TRBV5-8	-	-	TRBJ2-6	TGTGCCAGCACCATGACGGGCTTCTTTGGGGCCAATGTCCTGACTTTC	CASTMTGFFGANVLTF
TRBV6-2/TRBV6-3	medium-sized	-	TRBJ2-2	TGTGCCAGCGAAGGAGGAGTTCCCACCGGGGAGCTGTTTTTT	CASEGGVPTGELFF
TRBV4-2	-	-	TRBJ2-7	TGTGCCAGCATCCAGGAACACCTTGGACACGGGGGACCGCGCGAGCAGTACTTC	CASIQEHLGHGGPREQYF
TRBV11-2	-	TRBD1	TRBJ1-1	TGTGCCAGCAGCTTGGGACAGAACATTGAAGCTTTCTTT	CASSLGQNIEAFF
TRBV6-9	-	-	TRBJ2-5	TGTGCCAGCTCTCCTACGGCAGCAGTGGCTGGGGAGACCCAGTACTTC	CASSPTAAVAGETQYF
TRBV12-3/TRBV12-4	medium-sized	-	TRBJ1-1	TGTGCCAGCAGTCTGAGGGGGAACGTGAACACTGAAGCTTTCTTT	CASSLRGNVNTEAFF
TRBV6-1	-	-	TRBJ2-2	TGTGCCAGCAGCACTAGTAACACCGGGGAGCTGTTTTTT	CASSTSNTGELFF
TRBV29-1	-	-	TRBJ2-6	TGTAGCGCCCCTGACGCTTCTGGGGCCAAGGTCCTGACTTTC	CSAPDASGAKVLTF
TRBV11-2	-	-	TRBJ2-7	TGTGCCAGCAGCTTATGGGGCGGGGTTTACGAGCAGTACTTC	CASSLWGGVYEQYF
TRBV5-6	-	TRBD1	TRBJ1-5	TGTATCAGCAGCGCAGGGGGCAGCAATCAGCCCCAGCATTTT	CISSAGGSNQPQHF
TRBV4-3	-	-	TRBJ1-2	TGCGCCGGCAGCGCTGAGTTGGAGATCTATGGTTACATCTTC	CAGSAELEIYGYIF
TRBV5-1	few	-	TRBJ2-1	TGTGCCAGCAGCCCTCTGGGCATCAACTCCTATAATGAGCAGTTCTTC	CASSPLGINSYNEQFF
TRBV14	-	-	TRBJ2-7	TGTGCCAGCAGCCAATTCTTCGACGAGCAATACTTC	CASSQFFDEQYF
TRBV6-5	-	-	TRBJ2-7	TGTGCCAGCAGTTGCAATGACAGCAGTTCCTACGAGCAGTACTTC	CASSCNDSSSYEQYF
TRBV11-2	few	TRBD1	TRBJ1-5	TGTGCCAGCAGCTTAGACGGGACAGGTTTTCAGCCCCAGCATTTT	CASSLDGTGFQPQHF
TRBV29-1	-	-	TRBJ1-1	TGCAACGTCGAGACAGAGAGCACTGAAGCTATCTTT	CNVETESTEAIF
TRBV7-9	once	TRBD2	TRBJ2-5	TGTGCCAGCAGCTGGGGCGGGAGCTCGTCCGAGACCCAGTACTTC	CASSWGGSSSETQYF
TRBV11-2	once	-	TRBJ1-3	TGTGCCAGCAGCTTAAACCGGGAGACTGGATACACCATATATTTT	CASSLNRETGYTIYF
TRBV4-2	-	-	TRBJ1-4	TGTGTCAGTAGCCAAGATATGGAAAAACTGTTTTTT	CVSSQDMEKLFF